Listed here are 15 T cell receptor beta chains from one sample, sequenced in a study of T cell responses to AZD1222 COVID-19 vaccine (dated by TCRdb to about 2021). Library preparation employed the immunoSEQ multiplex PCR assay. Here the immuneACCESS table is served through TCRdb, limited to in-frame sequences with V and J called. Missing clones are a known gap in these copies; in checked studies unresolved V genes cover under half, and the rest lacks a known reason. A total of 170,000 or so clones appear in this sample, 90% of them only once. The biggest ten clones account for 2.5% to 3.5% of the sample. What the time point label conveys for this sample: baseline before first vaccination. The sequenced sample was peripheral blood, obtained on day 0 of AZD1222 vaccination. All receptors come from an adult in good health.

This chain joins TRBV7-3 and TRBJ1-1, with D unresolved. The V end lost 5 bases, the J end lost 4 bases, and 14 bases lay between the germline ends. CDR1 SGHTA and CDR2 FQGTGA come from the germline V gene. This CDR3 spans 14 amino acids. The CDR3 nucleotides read TGTGCCAGCAGCACGACCCCAGGCGGCACTGAAGCTTTCTTT. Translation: CASSTTPGGTEAFF.

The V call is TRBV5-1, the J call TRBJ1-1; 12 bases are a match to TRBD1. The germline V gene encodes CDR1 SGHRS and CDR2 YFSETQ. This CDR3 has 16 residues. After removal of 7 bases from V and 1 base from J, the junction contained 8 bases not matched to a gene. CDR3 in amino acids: CASRVGTGGRNTEAFF. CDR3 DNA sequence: TGCGCCAGCCGGGTGGGGACAGGGGGCAGGAACACTGAAGCTTTCTTT.

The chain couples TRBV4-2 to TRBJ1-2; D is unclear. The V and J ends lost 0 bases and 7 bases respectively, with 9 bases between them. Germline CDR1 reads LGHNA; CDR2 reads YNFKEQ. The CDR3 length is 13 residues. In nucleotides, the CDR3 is TGTGCCAGCAGCCAAGAAACACCAACTGGCTACACCTTC. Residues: CASSQETPTGYTF.

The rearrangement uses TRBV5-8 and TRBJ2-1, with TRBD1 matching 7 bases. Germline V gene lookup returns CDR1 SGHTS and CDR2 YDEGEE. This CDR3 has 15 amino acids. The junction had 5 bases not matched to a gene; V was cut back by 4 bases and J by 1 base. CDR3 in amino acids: CASSIGTASYNEQFF. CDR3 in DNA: TGTGCCAGCAGCATAGGGACAGCTTCCTACAATGAGCAGTTCTTC. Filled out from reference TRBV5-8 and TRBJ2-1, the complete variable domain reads EAGVTQSPTHLIKTRGQQATLRCSPISGHTSVYWYQQALGLGLQFLLWYDEGEERNRGNFPPRFSGRQFPNYSSELNVNALELEDSALYLCASSIGTASYNEQFFGPGTRLTVL.

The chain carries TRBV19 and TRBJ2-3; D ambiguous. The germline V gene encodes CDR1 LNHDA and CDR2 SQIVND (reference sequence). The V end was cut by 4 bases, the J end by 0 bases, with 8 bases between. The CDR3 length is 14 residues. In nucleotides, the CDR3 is TGTGCCAGTAGTACCCAGGACAGCACAGATACGCAGTATTTT. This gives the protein CASSTQDSTDTQYF.

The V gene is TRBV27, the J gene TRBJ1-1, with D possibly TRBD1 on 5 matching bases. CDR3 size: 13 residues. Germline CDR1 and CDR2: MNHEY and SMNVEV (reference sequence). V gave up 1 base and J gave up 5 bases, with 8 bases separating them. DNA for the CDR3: TGTGCCAGCAGTTTATACCGGACAACTGAAGCTTTCTTT. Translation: CASSLYRTTEAFF.

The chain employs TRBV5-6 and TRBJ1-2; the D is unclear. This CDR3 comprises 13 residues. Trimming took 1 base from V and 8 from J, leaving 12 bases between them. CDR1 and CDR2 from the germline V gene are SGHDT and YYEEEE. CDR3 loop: CASSLRIREGYTF. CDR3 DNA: TGTGCCAGCAGCTTGCGGATCCGTGAGGGCTACACCTTC.

CDR3 DNA sequence: TGTGCCAGCAGGCGGGGAGGCTATTCTAACACTGAAGCTTTCTTT. This translates into CASRRGGYSNTEAFF. The chain uses TRBV27 and TRBJ1-1; D is unresolved. This CDR3 spans 15 amino acids. The germline gives CDR1 MNHEY, CDR2 SMNVEV (reference sequence). V dropped 6 bases and J dropped 2 bases, with 16 bases sitting between them.

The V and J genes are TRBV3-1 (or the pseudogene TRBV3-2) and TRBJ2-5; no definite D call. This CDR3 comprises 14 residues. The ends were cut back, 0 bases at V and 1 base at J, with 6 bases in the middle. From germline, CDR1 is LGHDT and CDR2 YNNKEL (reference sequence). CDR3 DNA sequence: TGTGCCAGCAGCCAAGATTCTAGCCAAGAGACCCAGTACTTC. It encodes CASSQDSSQETQYF.

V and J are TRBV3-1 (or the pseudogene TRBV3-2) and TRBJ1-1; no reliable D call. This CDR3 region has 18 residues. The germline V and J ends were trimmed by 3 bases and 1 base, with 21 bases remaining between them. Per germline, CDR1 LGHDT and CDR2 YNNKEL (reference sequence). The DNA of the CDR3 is TGTGCCAGCAGCCACCGAACGAAGCTGGCCCTGAAGAACACTGAAGCTTTCTTT. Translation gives CASSHRTKLALKNTEAFF.

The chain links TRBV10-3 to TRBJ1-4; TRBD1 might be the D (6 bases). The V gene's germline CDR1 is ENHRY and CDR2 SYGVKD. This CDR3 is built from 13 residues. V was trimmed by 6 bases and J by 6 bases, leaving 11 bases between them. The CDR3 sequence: CAIRPGGDEKLFF. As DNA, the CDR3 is TGTGCCATCAGGCCGGGGGGCGATGAAAAACTGTTTTTT.

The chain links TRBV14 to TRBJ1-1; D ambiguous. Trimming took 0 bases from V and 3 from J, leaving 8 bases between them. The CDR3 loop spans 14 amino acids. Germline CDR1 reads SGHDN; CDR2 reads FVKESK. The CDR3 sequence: CASSQEVWDTEAFF. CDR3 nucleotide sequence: TGTGCCAGCAGCCAAGAGGTCTGGGACACTGAAGCTTTCTTT.

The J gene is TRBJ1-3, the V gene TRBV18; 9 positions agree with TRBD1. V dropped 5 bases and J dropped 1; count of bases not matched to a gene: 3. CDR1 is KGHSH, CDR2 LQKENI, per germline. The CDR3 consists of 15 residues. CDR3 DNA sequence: TGTGCCAGCTCAGAGGGACAGGGTTCTGGAAACACCATATATTTT. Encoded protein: CASSEGQGSGNTIYF. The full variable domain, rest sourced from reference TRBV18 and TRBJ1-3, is NAGVMQNPRHLVRRRGQEARLRCSPMKGHSHVYWYRQLPEEGLKFMVYLQKENIIDESGMPKERFSAEFPKEGPSILRIQQVVRGDSAAYFCASSEGQGSGNTIYFGEGSWLTVV.

The CDR3 loop is CASSPNSGTAPYEQYF. CDR3 DNA sequence: TGTGCCAGCAGCCCGAACTCCGGGACAGCTCCCTACGAGCAGTACTTC. The gene calls are TRBV7-2 and TRBJ2-7; the match to TRBD1 covers 7 bases. The CDR3 is 16 amino acids. V trimming: 5 bases; J trimming: 2 bases; junction bases outside the gene matches: 12. Per germline, CDR1 SGHTA and CDR2 FQGNSA.

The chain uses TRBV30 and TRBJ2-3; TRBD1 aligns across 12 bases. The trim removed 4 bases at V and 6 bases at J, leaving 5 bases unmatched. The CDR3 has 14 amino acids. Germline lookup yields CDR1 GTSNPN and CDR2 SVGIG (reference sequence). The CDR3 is CAWKGQGARDTQYF. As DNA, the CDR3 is TGTGCCTGGAAGGGACAGGGGGCGCGGGATACGCAGTATTTT.